The entry below gives a single T cell receptor (beta chain) sequence along with its context. Its antigen is not identified. The sample is drawn from a study of CXCR3-negative and CXCR3-positive naive CD8 T cells. About the study: The total count of TRB reads reached 130 million to 150 million, and each library contributed about 1.5 +/- 0.3 million. The study, taken as a whole, reports: Naive subsets expressed similar surface CD5; TRB CDR3 features served to infer TCR strength.

Every CD8+ subset sample held more than 250,000 flow-sorted cells, done in triplicate. Naive CD8+ T cells were CD45RO-CCR7+CD27+CD95-. The CDR3 is 15 residues long. CDR1 and CDR2 from the germline V gene are SQVTM and ANQGSEA. cDNA libraries for TRB were generated by 5' RACE incorporating UMI labels. TCRdb derives one entry per CDR3 protein from the 5' RACE reads, leaving out DNA. The sample features under 50,000 distinct CDR3 sequences, with 2% to 2.5% in its top ten. What was sequenced was naive CXCR3- CD8+ T cells from blood. Regarding subset: CD45RO-CCR7+CD27+CD95- naive CD8+ T cells lacking CXCR3 (TNR3-). V gene TRBV29-1 combines with J gene TRBJ2-2; the TCRdb call, TRBD1, lacks DNA for checking. This TCR derives from a human donor in good health. Some clones in this sample may be carry-over from other donors' samples. CDR3 in amino acids: CSVLQGQENTGELFF.